The rows below give T cell receptor beta chains drawn from one sample of a study of shared clonotypes between healthy human individuals. Clones were sequenced by immunoSEQ multiplex PCR, and TCRdb holds only the in-frame ones, with some missing. The sample lists about 680,000 clones, roughly 94% occurring once. The sequencing input was naive CD8+ T cells sorted from blood. The receptors shown here come from a man aged 25-40 years in good health. Both conserved end residues are part of each CDR3. The D gene is left open where the match is weak. Clone size, where shown, is once, few, many, or a class for clones that have expanded.

V gene,clone size,J gene,D gene,CDR3 DNA,CDR3 protein
TRBV11-2,.,TRBJ2-2,.,TGTGCCAGCAGCTTAGATCTTGCATTTTCCGCCGGGGAGCTGTTTTTT,CASSLDLAFSAGELFF
TRBV4-3,.,TRBJ2-1,.,TGCGCCAGCAGCCAAGACCGGGACTTCTCCTACAATGAGCAGTTCTTC,CASSQDRDFSYNEQFF
TRBV11-3,.,TRBJ2-3,.,TGTGCCAGCAGCTTGGGGGATACGCAGTATTTT,CASSLGDTQYF
TRBV5-4,.,TRBJ2-7,TRBD1,TGTGCCAGCAGCCTCCGACAGGGCCCAACTCAGTACGAGCAGTACTTC,CASSLRQGPTQYEQYF
TRBV5-6,.,TRBJ2-1,TRBD1,TGTGCCAGCAGCTACGGGACAGGAGGTGAGCAGTTCTTC,CASSYGTGGEQFF
TRBV7-9,.,TRBJ2-2,TRBD2,TGTGCCAGCAGCGGACTAGCGGGTTGGAACACCGGGGAGCTGTTTTTT,CASSGLAGWNTGELFF
TRBV7-2,.,TRBJ2-5,.,TGTGCCAGCAGCTCTTCCGAGGGTACTAGCAGTCCCCAAGAGACCCAGTACTTC,CASSSSEGTSSPQETQYF
TRBV10-2,.,TRBJ2-6,TRBD2,TGCGCCAGCAGTGCGGGAGGGCCAGATGGGGCCAACGTCCTGACTTTC,CASSAGGPDGANVLTF
TRBV29-1,.,TRBJ2-3,TRBD2,TGCAGCGTTGATTTCTGGACAGACGAGCCGGGACTAGCGGGTCACGACATCTTGGATACGCAGTATTTT,CSVDFWTDEPGLAGHDILDTQYF
TRBV2,.,TRBJ1-1,.,TGTGCCAGCAGTGAAGCTTCCGAGAACACTGAAGCTTTCTTT,CASSEASENTEAFF
TRBV11-3,.,TRBJ2-1,.,TGTGCCAGCAGCGGGAGGGACAGGTTGGGCTACAATGAGCAGTTCTTC,CASSGRDRLGYNEQFF
TRBV4-3,.,TRBJ1-2,.,TGCGCCAGCAGCCAAGAAAACGTCCTTGGCTACACCTTC,CASSQENVLGYTF
TRBV30,.,TRBJ1-6,.,TGTGCCGGGAACTCCTATAATTCACCCCTCCACTTT,CAGNSYNSPLHF
TRBV5-6,.,TRBJ2-4,.,TGTGCCAGCACCTTCTACCTAGAGGGGGTAGCCAAAAACATTCAGTACTTC,CASTFYLEGVAKNIQYF
TRBV7-6,once,TRBJ1-1,.,TGTGCCAGCACCGTTGGGGCGAACACTGAAGCTTTCTTT,CASTVGANTEAFF
TRBV11-2,.,TRBJ2-3,TRBD2,TGTGCCAGCAGCTTAGTACTAGCGCTCACAGATACGCAGTATTTT,CASSLVLALTDTQYF
TRBV5-1,.,TRBJ2-5,.,TGCGCCAGCAGCTTGGCGGTTAGCGTCCAAGAGACCCAGTACTTC,CASSLAVSVQETQYF
TRBV7-9,.,TRBJ2-7,.,TGTGCCAGCAGCTCCGGGCCCCTACCGGGGCAGTACTTC,CASSSGPLPGQYF
TRBV28,.,TRBJ2-7,.,TGTGCCAGCAGTTTCGGTTCCTACGAGCAGTACTTC,CASSFGSYEQYF
TRBV7-9,.,TRBJ2-5,TRBD2,TGTGCCAGCAACCCAGGGACTAGCGGTCTTCAGGCCCAGTACTTC,CASNPGTSGLQAQYF
TRBV10-2,.,TRBJ1-1,.,TGCGCCAGTGCGACAGTCCAGTACACTGAAGCTTTCTTT,CASATVQYTEAFF
TRBV6-1,.,TRBJ1-1,.,TGTGCCAGCAGTGAACCTCTTCAGAGTACTGAAGCTTTCTTT,CASSEPLQSTEAFF
TRBV6-5,.,TRBJ2-2,.,TGTGCCACCCATGGAGTGAACACCGGGGAGCTGTTTTTT,CATHGVNTGELFF
TRBV7-6,.,TRBJ2-1,TRBD2,TGTGCCAGCAGCTTAGAGGGACTAGCGGGAGTTTACAATGAGCAGTTCTTC,CASSLEGLAGVYNEQFF
TRBV19,.,TRBJ2-7,.,TGTGCCAGTAGTACCTCGACAGCTTCCTACGAGCAGTACTTC,CASSTSTASYEQYF
TRBV28,.,TRBJ1-1,TRBD1,TGTGCCAGCAGTTTATGGGGACAGGGGGCGGTGAACACTGAAGCTTTCTTT,CASSLWGQGAVNTEAFF
TRBV15,few,TRBJ2-3,.,TGTGCCACCAGCAGAGGCGGCGGAGATACAGATACGCAGTATTTT,CATSRGGGDTDTQYF
TRBV7-9,few,TRBJ1-4,.,TGTGCCAGCAGCTCGACCGGGACTGCAAATGAAAAACTGTTTTTT,CASSSTGTANEKLFF
TRBV11-3,.,TRBJ2-7,TRBD2,TGTGCCAGCAGCTTAGGCGATAGCGGGAGGAGCGAGCAGTACTTC,CASSLGDSGRSEQYF
TRBV15,.,TRBJ2-3,.,TGTGCCACCTCTTGGCTAGGCTCCACAGATACGCAGTATTTT,CATSWLGSTDTQYF
TRBV7-2,.,TRBJ1-5,.,TGTGCCAGCAGCTTAGCGATTGCCTTTGGCAATCAGCCCCAGCATTTT,CASSLAIAFGNQPQHF
TRBV4-3,.,TRBJ2-1,.,TGCGCCAGCAGCAGATCCGGACTTGGCCCCCCCAATGAGCAGTTCTTC,CASSRSGLGPPNEQFF
TRBV5-1,.,TRBJ2-1,.,TGCGCCAGCAGCTTGGAGGGTCTCTCCTACAATGAGCAGTTCTTC,CASSLEGLSYNEQFF
TRBV27,.,TRBJ2-7,TRBD2,TGTGCCAGCAGTTTCGGAGCGGGAGGGTTCGAGCAGTACTTC,CASSFGAGGFEQYF
TRBV7-9,.,TRBJ2-7,.,TGTGCCAGCAGCTTAGGAGCGTACGAGCAGTACTTC,CASSLGAYEQYF
TRBV14,.,TRBJ2-1,TRBD1,TGTGCCAGCAGCACCATCGGACAGGGTGCCTACAATGAGCAGTTCTTC,CASSTIGQGAYNEQFF
TRBV7-6,once,TRBJ2-2,.,TGTGCCAGCAGCTTAGAGGAGCCAGGGCCGGGGACCGGGGAGCTGTTTTTT,CASSLEEPGPGTGELFF
TRBV5-6,.,TRBJ2-5,.,TGTGCCAGCAGCTTGGACTTTCTAGAGACCCAGTACTTC,CASSLDFLETQYF
TRBV4-1,.,TRBJ2-2,TRBD1,TGCGCCAGCAGCCGCGAACCGGGACAGGGGGCCGGGGAGCTGTTTTTT,CASSREPGQGAGELFF
TRBV27,.,TRBJ2-2,.,TGTGCCAGCAGTTTATCACTGGGGACCGGGGAGCTGTTTTTT,CASSLSLGTGELFF
TRBV27,.,TRBJ2-5,TRBD2,TGTGCCAGCAGTTTCTCGGGAGGGCCGTTAGGGGAGACCCAGTACTTC,CASSFSGGPLGETQYF